Detailed here is one T cell receptor (beta chain). The data belong to a study of monozygotic twins with inflammatory bowel disease. TCRdb reprocessed the 5' RACE reads, with one entry per CDR3 protein and no DNA. This table holds about 450,000 distinct CDR3 sequences. The germline gives CDR1 SGHAT, CDR2 FQNNGV. The CDR3 sequence is 13 residues long. Sequencing input: blood. The sequence was obtained from a human donor with ulcerative colitis or Crohn's disease, or a healthy co-twin of an affected twin (not recorded which). The chain combines TRBV11-2 with TRBJ1-2; TCRdb's assignment of TRBD1 cannot be checked, as there is no DNA. CDR3 region: CASSPAGVDGYTF.